This paragraph covers one TCR beta chain sequence. This clonotype has at least ten counts. Its specific antigen is unknown. Qualities for individual bases were not recorded, and no much larger clone is one base off. This beta chain represents an off-target read in a library built for alpha chains; its size is of limited meaning. The sample belongs to a study of spatial heterogeneity in lung cancer (dated by TCRdb to 2018 to 2020). For the study in its entirety: The donors were fewer than 90 patients from the lung TRACERx cohort who had early-stage, untreated non-small cell lung cancer. A portion of the blood samples were taken at disease recurrence, and the median time to first recurrence was around 330 days. Beta-chain transcripts were consistently detected in greater numbers than alpha-chain transcripts, which likely reflected higher beta-chain transcript abundance. In the raw uncorrected reads, each unique combination of TCR and UMI appeared on average more than ten times. In non-small cell lung cancer, the study made a quantitative comparison of TCR alpha and beta repertoires among multiple tumor regions, matched nontumor lung and blood. Nonsynonymous mutation counts, determined by whole-exome sequencing of tumor tissue, were related to features of the TCR repertoire. At surgery, hundreds of tumor regions, approximately 64 matched nontumor lung samples and 56 PBMC samples were TCR-sequenced for both alpha and beta chains.

Receptors were amplified or captured by 5' RACE. The sequencing machine was a NextSeq 500. In the TCR library protocol, a unique molecular identifier was attached to each TCR cDNA molecule so that PCR and sequencing errors could be corrected. As for how the authors treated the data: TCR identification, UMI-based error correction and CDR3 extraction were all carried out with Decombinator tools. Expanded TCRs were defined as those above a frequency of 2 per 1,000, corresponding to the top 1% of the tumor frequency distribution. Each repertoire was subsampled 100 times to 5,000 TCRs, after which Renyi diversity was computed with the R vegan package. CDR3 similarity networks were constructed using string-kernel similarity of amino acid triplets, with links drawn between CDR3s whose pairwise similarity was above 0.82. TCRdb reprocessing: public reads trimmed at Q25 with fastp, clones called with MiXCR, in-frame beta chains kept. A single entry per CDR3 protein holds the most common genes and DNA from its merged rows. Here the V and J calls rest on TCRdb's processing, not on the authors' analysis. The sample data list roughly 9,700 distinct CDR3 sequences, and approximately 3.6% of these were observed just once. 15% to 20% of the sample comes from the top ten.

Explained via the paper, the time point label denotes: blood taken at disease recurrence. Whole RNA extracted from tumor and nontumor lung tissue, or from cryopreserved PBMC samples, was used for TCR sequencing without cell sorting. Only patients with enough RNA available from two or more tumor regions were chosen for TCR sequencing. The junction shows trimming of 7 bases on V and 6 bases on J, and the gene matches do not reach 4 bases of it. Inclusive of the bounding cysteine and phenylalanine, the CDR3 is 13 residues long. Only the CDR3 part of the read is kept: 39 bases, read in frame from the first base. According to the germline V gene, CDR1 reads SNHLY and CDR2 reads FYNNEI. The full study reports these points: Ubiquitous expanded tumor TCRs showed up in blood more often at tumor resection than at routine follow-up. Additional single-cell paired TCR alpha and beta sequencing was considered necessary to confirm, at a functional level, the hypothesis that regional TCRs recognize regional mutations.

The sequence links TRBV2 to TRBJ1-2; 11 bases in between match TRBD1. This TCR was recovered from a female donor with early-stage non-small cell lung cancer. The material sequenced was PBMCs, taken at recurrence. In nucleotides, the sequence is TGTGCCAGCAAGCGGGACAGGGGGGATGGCTACACCTTC. The encoded protein is CASKRDRGDGYTF.